This TCR beta chain was identified in a study of blood T cells in healthy people across ages. This CDR3 has 15 residues. Germline V gives CDR1 DFQATT, CDR2 SNEGSKA (reference sequence). V lost 7 bases and J lost 0; bases outside the gene matches: 8. A J-beta primer mix and a sample-barcoded 5' primer were used in a second PCR of roughly 7 to 12 cycles. TCRdb recomputed calls from the 5' RACE reads with MiXCR, one row per CDR3 protein. Here the sample spans about 680,000 distinct CDR3 sequences, roughly 50% being singletons. The sequenced sample consisted of blood. This rearrangement joins TRBV20-1 to TRBJ2-7; 11 bases fit TRBD2. This TCR came from a woman aged 60-70 years in good health. CDR3 bases: TGCAGTGTCGCCGGACTAGCGGGCAGCTCCTACGAGCAGTACTTC. Protein: CSVAGLAGSSYEQYF.